This TCR beta chain was sequenced in a study of blood T cell repertoires in COVID-19. Overall study context: In each case, the material was cDNA or gDNA derived from T cells, B-cell-depleted T cells, or PBMCs.

There are 14 residues in the CDR3. Germline V gene lookup returns CDR1 MNHEY and CDR2 SVGAGI. J gave up 3 bases and V 7 bases, and 6 bases lay outside the gene matches. Repertoires were generated with immunoSEQ multiplex PCR, while TCRdb's copy carries only in-frame clones and drops some. This table holds about 42,000 clones, roughly 77% found once. The sample comprised peripheral blood. The chain recombines TRBV6-5 with TRBJ1-2, with TRBD1 matching over 9 bases. The clonotype was recovered from an elderly man with acute or convalescent COVID-19. This CDR3 is CASTPRTGDYGYTF. CDR3 coding DNA: TGTGCCAGCACCCCAAGGACAGGGGACTATGGCTACACCTTC.